These 18 T cell receptor beta chains originate from one sample sequenced in a study of shared clonotypes between healthy human individuals. This table comes from immunoSEQ multiplex PCR, and its TCRdb copy is limited to in-frame clones, with some not included. The table shows roughly 640,000 clones, with over 65% occurring only once. Sequencing was carried out using memory CD4+ T cells sorted from blood. Subset denoted: CD45RA-negative fraction. The receptors derive from a woman in her twenties or thirties in good health.

V is TRBV2 and J is TRBJ2-2; 13 bases map to TRBD2. Germline assignment: CDR1 SNHLY and CDR2 FYNNEI. This CDR3 comprises 18 residues. The junction had 10 bases not matched to a gene; V was cut back by 4 bases and J by 5 bases. The CDR3 bases are TGTGCCAGCAGTGGGGGAGGACTAGCGGGAGCGCGGACCGGGGAGCTGTTTTTT. It yields the protein CASSGGGLAGARTGELFF.

The chain recombines TRBV5-1 with TRBJ2-1; 7 bases align to TRBD2. Looked up from germline, CDR1 is SGHRS and CDR2 is YFSETQ. The J segment lost 5 bases and the V segment lost 1 base, leaving 12 bases of the junction unmatched. The CDR3 is 17 amino acids. The CDR3 protein is CASSLREGSGSDNEQFF. CDR3 DNA sequence: TGCGCCAGCAGCTTGAGGGAGGGGAGCGGGTCGGACAATGAGCAGTTCTTC.

V usage is TRBV7-2 and J usage is TRBJ2-4, with D possibly being TRBD2 (6 bases). The germline V gene has CDR1 SGHTA and CDR2 FQGNSA. This CDR3 is 16 amino acids long. Trimming cost V 5 bases and J 7 bases, with 21 bases left between them. The CDR3 bases are TGTGCCAGCAGCAACAACAGACAACTCCGGGGGAACATTCAGTACTTC. Translated: CASSNNRQLRGNIQYF.

The CDR3 nucleotides are TGTGCCAGCAGCTTCGGACAGGCAGGCTACACCTTC. It translates to CASSFGQAGYTF. V gene TRBV5-4 combines with J gene TRBJ1-2, with TRBD1 identical over 7 bases. Unmatched junction bases numbered 3, after V lost 2 bases and J lost 8 bases. Germline V lookup: CDR1 SGHNT, CDR2 YYREEE (reference sequence). The CDR3 loop spans 12 amino acids.

Here the CDR3 reads CATSEGSLGSYEQYF. CDR3 in DNA: TGTGCCACCAGCGAGGGTTCTCTCGGCTCCTACGAGCAGTACTTC. V is TRBV15 and J is TRBJ2-5, with D tentatively TRBD2 (5 bases). The end of the DNA aligns better with TRBJ2-7, so the J call may be wrong. The CDR3 consists of 15 residues. The germline gives CDR1 LNHNV, CDR2 YYDKDF (reference sequence).

This chain uses TRBV29-1 with TRBJ2-7; TRBD1 matches 8 bases. CDR3 length: 16 residues. J gave up 0 bases and V 5 bases, and 12 bases lay outside the gene matches. The germline CDR1 and CDR2 sequences are SQVTM and ANQGSEA. The CDR3 reads CSVSSPRDRSSYEQYF. DNA of the CDR3: TGCAGCGTTTCGAGTCCTCGGGACAGGAGCTCCTACGAGCAGTACTTC.

This chain uses TRBV19 with TRBJ1-2; a weak D match, TRBD1 (6 bases). V lost 6 bases and J lost 2, with 10 bases in between. The CDR3 consists of 13 residues. Germline CDR1 is LNHDA and CDR2 is SQIVND (reference sequence). The CDR3 is CASRPGQNYGYTF. The CDR3 nucleotides are TGTGCCAGTAGACCGGGACAAAACTATGGCTACACCTTC.

This chain uses TRBV19 with TRBJ1-1, with unresolved D. The V end was cut by 7 bases, the J end by 1 base, with 10 bases between. CDR1 and CDR2 from the germline V gene are LNHDA and SQIVND (reference sequence). This CDR3 comprises 13 residues. In nucleotides, the CDR3 is TGTGCCAGTAAGTCCGGCGGGAACACTGAAGCTTTCTTT. This translates into CASKSGGNTEAFF.

This clone has just one count. The V call is TRBV21-1, the J call TRBJ2-7; TRBD1, the table's D call, lacks a check against the DNA. TRBV21-1 is a known pseudogene. The length of the CDR3 is 18 residues. The CDR3 coding sequence is TGTGCCAGCAGCAAATCCTCTCCTCCAGGGGGCGCGACTGGTGAGCAGTACTTC. Its translation is CASSKSSPPGGATGEQYF.

The rearrangement joins TRBV5-1 to TRBJ2-7; D is perhaps TRBD2 (6 bases). This CDR3 comprises 15 residues. In germline, CDR1 is SGHRS, CDR2 YFSETQ. Trimming stripped 4 bases from V and 3 bases from J, with 17 bases between. The CDR3 is CASSDNPGEGYEQYF. DNA for the CDR3: TGCGCCAGCAGCGATAATCCGGGAGAGGGCTACGAGCAGTACTTC.

To note about this clone: This sample also contains other DNA sequences that code for the same CDR3. The chain carries TRBV5-1 and TRBJ2-3; D is unresolved. V lost 4 bases and J 1 base, leaving 1 base between the germline ends. CDR1 is SGHRS, CDR2 YFSETQ, per germline. This CDR3 comprises 11 residues. In DNA, the CDR3 is TGCGCCAGCAGCCGCACAGATACGCAGTATTTT. The encoded protein is CASSRTDTQYF.

The chain is built from TRBV28 and TRBJ1-1; TRBD1 matches 9 bases. The J segment lost 1 base and the V segment lost 5 bases, leaving 14 bases of the junction unmatched. Germline CDR1 is MDHEN and CDR2 is SYDVKM. The CDR3 consists of 18 residues. The CDR3 DNA reads as TGTGCCAGCAGTCCCAGAGGGACAGGGTCTACCTCGAACACTGAAGCTTTCTTT. This encodes CASSPRGTGSTSNTEAFF.

This clone was observed a few times. J is TRBJ1-1 and V is TRBV5-1, with D possibly matching TRBD1 (6 bases). Per the germline V gene, CDR1 is SGHRS and CDR2 is YFSETQ. This CDR3 has 18 amino acids. Trimming took 5 bases from V and 0 from J, leaving 23 bases between them. Here the CDR3 DNA reads TGCGCCAGCAGATCCGGGGGAAACAGGGCGTCTATGAACACTGAAGCTTTCTTT. Protein product: CASRSGGNRASMNTEAFF.

This clone was recorded at least ten times. This chain links TRBV27 with TRBJ2-7, with 8 bases lining up with TRBD2. Germline CDR1 and CDR2: MNHEY and SMNVEV (reference sequence). The CDR3 length is 15 residues. V gave up 7 bases and J gave up 6 bases; unmatched junction bases: 14. CDR3 region: CASTPTVSGAREQYF. CDR3 nucleotides: TGTGCCAGCACTCCAACCGTTAGCGGGGCCCGCGAGCAGTACTTC.

A remark on this clone: The same CDR3 can be traced to other DNA sequences in this sample. The rearrangement joins TRBV29-1 to TRBJ1-1; D unclear. CDR3 length: 11 residues. Trimming left V 6 bases short and J 3 bases short, with 8 bases between. Germline V CDR1 and CDR2: SQVTM, ANQGSEA. This CDR3 reads CSVSWDTEAFF. In nucleotides, the CDR3 is TGCAGCGTGTCGTGGGACACTGAAGCTTTCTTT. The full variable domain, completed using reference TRBV29-1 and TRBJ1-1, is SAVISQKPSRDICQRGTSLTIQCQVDSQVTMMFWYRQQPGQSLTLIATANQGSEATYESGFVIDKFPISRPNLTFSTLTVSNMSPEDSSIYLCSVSWDTEAFFGQGTRLTVV.

The rearrangement joins TRBV4-1 to TRBJ2-1; no firm D call. The CDR3 extends over 15 amino acids. In germline, CDR1 is MGHRA, CDR2 YSYEKL. Trimming stripped 1 base from V and 6 bases from J, with 13 bases between. In DNA, the CDR3 is TGCGCCAGCAGCCAAGTAGGCCAGGTGGTCAATGAGCAGTTCTTC. Protein product: CASSQVGQVVNEQFF.

Turning to this clone: The junction differs from germline at one of its ends, possibly a read error. The rearrangement uses TRBV7-9 and TRBJ2-1; D gene uncertain. CDR1 and CDR2 (germline): SEHNR, FQNEAQ (reference sequence). CDR3 length: 11 amino acids. CDR3 bases: TGTGCCAGCAGCTCCCACAATGAGCAGTTCTTC. It translates to CASSSHNEQFF.

In this sample, this clone turned up once. This chain uses TRBV11-3 with TRBJ2-3, with TRBD2 identical over 9 bases. The length of the CDR3 is 16 residues. Germline CDR1 SGHNT, CDR2 YENEEA. V trimming: 4 bases; J trimming: 2 bases; junction bases outside the gene matches: 7. In DNA, the CDR3 is TGTGCCAGCAGCTCGGGCCTAGCGGGGAACACAGATACGCAGTATTTT. Protein sequence: CASSSGLAGNTDTQYF.